The 6 T cell receptor beta chains given below trace back to one sample, sequenced in a study of tumor-infiltrating lymphocytes in oesophageal squamous cell carcinoma. Each CDR3 protein gets one entry after TCRdb re-called the PCR reads with MiXCR. The table includes about 11,000 distinct CDR3 sequences, around 50% detected once. Sequenced sample: esophageal tumor tissue. These receptors came from a female donor with esophageal squamous cell carcinoma.

This clonotype qualifies as medium-sized. The chain employs TRBV7-9 and TRBJ2-1; D might be TRBD2 (5 bases). The CDR3 covers 15 residues. Germline V gives CDR1 SEHNR, CDR2 FQNEAQ (reference sequence). Trimming took 2 bases from V and 7 from J, leaving 15 bases between them. As DNA, the CDR3 is TGTGCCAGCAGCTTATGGGGTATCAGCGGAAATGAGCAGTTCTTC. Its protein is CASSLWGISGNEQFF.

This clonotype came up many times. J is TRBJ1-2 and V is TRBV11-3, with D tentatively TRBD1 (6 bases). Between the trimmed V and J ends, which lost 1 base and 8 bases, there was a span of 17 bases. The CDR3 consists of 15 residues. Germline V lookup: CDR1 SGHNT, CDR2 YENEEA. The CDR3 is CASSLGEQGSAGYTF. The CDR3 bases are TGTGCCAGCAGCTTAGGAGAACAGGGTTCGGCGGGCTACACCTTC.

The chain couples TRBV5-1 to TRBJ2-3; 8 nucleotides agree with TRBD1. In germline, CDR1 is SGHRS, CDR2 YFSETQ. V lost 5 bases, J lost 2 bases, and 7 bases stayed unmatched. This CDR3 is 15 amino acids long. As DNA, the CDR3 is TGCGCCAGCAGGCCCGGGACAGGTAACACAGATACGCAGTATTTT. It translates to CASRPGTGNTDTQYF.

This chain joins TRBV7-9 and TRBJ2-3, with 7 bases identical to TRBD1. The J call may be in error: the DNA end matches TRBJ2-1 better. The germline gives CDR1 SEHNR, CDR2 FQNEAQ (reference sequence). CDR3 size: 15 residues. The CDR3 spells CASSLDRGVSNEQFF. The CDR3 DNA reads as TGTGCCAGCAGCTTAGACAGGGGCGTTTCGAATGAGCAGTTCTTC.

This clonotype was detected many times. The chain employs TRBV5-1 and TRBJ1-2; the D is unclear. V was shortened by 0 bases and J by 4 bases, with 7 bases between the two germline ends. Per the germline V gene, CDR1 is SGHRS and CDR2 is YFSETQ. The CDR3 has 13 residues. The CDR3 loop is CASSLDRTYGYTF. The CDR3 bases are TGCGCCAGCAGCTTGGACAGAACCTATGGCTACACCTTC.

This chain connects TRBV4-3 to TRBJ2-5; 9 nucleotides align to TRBD2. With the DNA end fitting TRBJ2-1 better, the J assignment may be wrong. The CDR3 contains 17 residues. Germline values: CDR1 LGHNA, CDR2 YSLEER. CDR3 bases: TGCGCCAGCAGCCAACGACAAGGCGGGAGGGCGGGTAATGAGCAGTTCTTC. Residues: CASSQRQGGRAGNEQFF.